These T cell receptor beta chains were read from a single sample in a study of blood T cells in healthy people across ages. TCRdb re-called the 5' RACE reads with MiXCR, one entry per CDR3 protein. The sample includes about 680,000 distinct CDR3 sequences, approximately 50% of them seen just once. What was sequenced was blood. The receptors were sampled from an older woman in good health. Each CDR3 is given with its conserved first and last residue.

V | CDR3
TRBV11-3 | CASSLYSSTDTQYF
TRBV10-3 | CAISVGTGSDTQYF
TRBV6-4 | CASGRGGINTQYF
TRBV7-2 | CASSLAGDDEQFF
TRBV7-2 | CASSLVDGGYEQYF
TRBV5-1 | CASSFGEYNEQFF
TRBV28 | CASSFEGDGYGYTF
TRBV6-2/TRBV6-3 | CASNDRTGRSEQYF
TRBV20-1 | CSADPDGSSYEQYF
TRBV7-3 | CASSLNPSGTYNEQFF
TRBV7-3 | CASRRLAEGDTQYF
TRBV29-1 | CGVWTSGSAYNEQFF
TRBV4-3 | CASSPGPADTQYF
TRBV20-1 | CSAGNAGLINEQYF
TRBV2 | CASSDLDSPDTQYF
TRBV4-2 | CASSQELAPLNLETQYF
TRBV29-1 | CSDGQTSYNEQFF
TRBV27 | CASGKTTGYNEQFF
TRBV12-3/TRBV12-4 | CASSPLTSGGVTQYF
TRBV24-1 | CATSDPAAGRNIQYF
TRBV13 | CASSLEGGLAKANYEQYF
TRBV28 | CASRINSNQPQHF
TRBV18 | CASSPPATSGETQYF
TRBV7-2 | CASKIGGRDEQYF
TRBV20-1 | CSAIKTTRNEQFF
TRBV20-1 | CSARGQPLDEQYF
TRBV3-1 | CASSQDPGELFF
TRBV20-1 | CSAKGGRNYGYTF
TRBV5-6 | CASSVPGTGPDGQFF
TRBV11-3 | CASSLVSEGNEQFF
TRBV7-2 | CASSPRALYEQYF
TRBV12-3/TRBV12-4 | CASSLAAGKAFF
TRBV4-1 | CASSQSRIVPGGVGLAGADYEQYF
TRBV14 | CASSQTGTGRANYGYTF
TRBV7-9 | CASTLRTGGRSGVNVLTF
TRBV29-1 | CSVVGPQGRESEAFF
TRBV20-1 | CSASQGSTGELFF
TRBV27 | CASNSVQGALRGYGYTF
TRBV2 | CASSQPGYEQYF
TRBV20-1 | CSEESRGRSGEQYF
TRBV5-1 | CASSFVSSYEQYF
TRBV29-1 | CSVEVGNSGSTIYF
TRBV6-1 | CASREQRSTDTQYF
TRBV2 | CASSEGLGMDTQYF
TRBV5-1 | CASSTYLRRAGGREQFF
TRBV10-3 | CAIADWAGGNYEQYF
TRBV5-4 | CASSLASRTGLAGNGDTDTQYF
TRBV7-9 | CASTRTGASNEQYF
TRBV20-1 | CSAQGAPVQPQHF
TRBV7-3 | CASSPPSTGRNEQFF
TRBV7-3 | CASSRTGLGTQYF
TRBV20-1 | CSARQAGGETQYF